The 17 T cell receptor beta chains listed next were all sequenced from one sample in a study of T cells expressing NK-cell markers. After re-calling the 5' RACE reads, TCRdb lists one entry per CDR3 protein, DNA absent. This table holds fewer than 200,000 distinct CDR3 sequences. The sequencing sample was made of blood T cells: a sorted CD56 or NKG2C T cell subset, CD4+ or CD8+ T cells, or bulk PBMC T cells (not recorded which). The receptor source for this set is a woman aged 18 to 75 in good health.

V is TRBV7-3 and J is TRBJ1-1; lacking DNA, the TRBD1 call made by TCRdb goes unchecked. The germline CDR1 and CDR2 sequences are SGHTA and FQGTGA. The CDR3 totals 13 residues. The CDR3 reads CASSVAGSTEAFF.

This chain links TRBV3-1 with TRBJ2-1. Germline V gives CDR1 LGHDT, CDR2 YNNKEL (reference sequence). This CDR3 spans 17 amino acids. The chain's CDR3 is CASSQDRGGSSYNEQFF.

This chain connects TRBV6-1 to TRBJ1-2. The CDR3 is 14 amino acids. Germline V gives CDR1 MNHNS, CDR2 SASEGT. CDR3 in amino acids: CASIPSSRRDGYTF.

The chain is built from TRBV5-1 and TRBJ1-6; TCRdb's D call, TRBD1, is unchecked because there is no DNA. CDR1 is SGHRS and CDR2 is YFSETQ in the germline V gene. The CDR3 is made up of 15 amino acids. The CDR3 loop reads CASSSDGGDGSPLHF.

This CDR3 reads CASSYPLTGSSTNEKLFF. The chain joins TRBV6-5 to TRBJ1-4; there is no DNA to check the TCRdb D call of TRBD1. The CDR3 is 18 amino acids. Germline CDR1 reads MNHEY; CDR2 reads SVGAGI.

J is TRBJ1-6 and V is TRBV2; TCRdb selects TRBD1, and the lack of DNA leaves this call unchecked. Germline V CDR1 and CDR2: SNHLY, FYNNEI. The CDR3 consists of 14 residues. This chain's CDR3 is CASSEGVRGSPLHF.

CDR3 amino acids: CASSPYQGGGRGNEQFF. The chain is built from TRBV3-1 and TRBJ2-1; as DNA is missing, the TRBD1 call by TCRdb cannot be tested. CDR3 length equals 17 residues. Germline V gene lookup returns CDR1 LGHDT and CDR2 YNNKEL (reference sequence).

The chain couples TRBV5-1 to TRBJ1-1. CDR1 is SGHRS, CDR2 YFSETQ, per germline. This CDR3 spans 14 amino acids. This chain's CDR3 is CASSLALSDTEAFF.

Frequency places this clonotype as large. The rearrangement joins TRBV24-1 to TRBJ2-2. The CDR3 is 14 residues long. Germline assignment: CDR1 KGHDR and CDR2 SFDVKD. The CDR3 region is CATSDQTDFGELFF.

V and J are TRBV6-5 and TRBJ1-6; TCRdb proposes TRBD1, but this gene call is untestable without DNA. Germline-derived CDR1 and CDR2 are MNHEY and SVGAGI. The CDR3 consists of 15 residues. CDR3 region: CASRHSPGQESPLHF.

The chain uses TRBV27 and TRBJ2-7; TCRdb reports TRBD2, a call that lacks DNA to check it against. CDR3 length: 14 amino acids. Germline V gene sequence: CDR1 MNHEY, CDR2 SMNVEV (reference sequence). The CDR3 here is CASARLAEFYEQYF.

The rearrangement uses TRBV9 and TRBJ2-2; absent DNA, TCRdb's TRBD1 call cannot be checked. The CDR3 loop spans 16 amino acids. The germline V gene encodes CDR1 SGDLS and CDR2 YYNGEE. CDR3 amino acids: CASSVDDSGDTGELFF.

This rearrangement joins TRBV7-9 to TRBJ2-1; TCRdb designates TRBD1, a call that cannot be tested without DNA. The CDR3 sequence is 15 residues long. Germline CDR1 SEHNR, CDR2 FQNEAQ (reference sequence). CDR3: CASSLRRGQGYEQFF. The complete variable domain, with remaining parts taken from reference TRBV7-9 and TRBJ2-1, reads DTGVSQNPRHKITKRGQNVTFRCDPISEHNRLYWYRQTLGQGPEFLTYFQNEAQLEKSRLLSDRFSAERPKGSFSTLEIQRTEQGDSAMYLCASSLRRGQGYEQFFGPGTRLTVL.

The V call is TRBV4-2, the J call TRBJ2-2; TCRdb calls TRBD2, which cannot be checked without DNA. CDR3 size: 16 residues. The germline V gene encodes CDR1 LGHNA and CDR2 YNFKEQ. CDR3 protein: CASSPVQRGNTGELFF.

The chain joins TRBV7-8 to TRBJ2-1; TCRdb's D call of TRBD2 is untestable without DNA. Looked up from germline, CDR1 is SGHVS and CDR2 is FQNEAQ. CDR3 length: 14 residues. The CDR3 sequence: CASSPTSGRVEQFF.

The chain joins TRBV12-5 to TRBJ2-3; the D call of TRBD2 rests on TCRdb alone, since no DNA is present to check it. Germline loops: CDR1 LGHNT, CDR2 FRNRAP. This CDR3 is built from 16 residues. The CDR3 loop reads CASGWTSGASGDTQYF.

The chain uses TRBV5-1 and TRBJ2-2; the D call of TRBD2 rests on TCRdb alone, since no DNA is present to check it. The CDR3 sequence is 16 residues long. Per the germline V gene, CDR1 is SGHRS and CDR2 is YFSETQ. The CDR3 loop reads CASSSRTSGNTGELFF.